The clone carrying this TCR beta chain has only a few counts. As yet, its antigen is unknown. This sample is drawn from a study of T cell repertoires in cytomegalovirus infection. Study in general: Recently identified HLA-C-restricted CMV epitopes were among the peptides used. Matching HLA type and CMV infection were both indicated by public TCR beta signatures.

In TCRdb, the reads were re-called with MiXCR into one record per CDR3 protein. The data contain a few hundred thousand distinct CDR3 sequences, roughly 42% of them singletons. Germline assignment: CDR1 MNHNS and CDR2 SASEGT. The CDR3 runs 14 residues. The V gene lost 1 base and the J gene lost 4 bases, with 11 bases spanning the gap. The study's findings and limits: Individuals carrying CMV plus the relevant HLA were identified by cumulative frequency of public TCR beta families. The ex vivo response was dominated by HLA-C-restricted CMV-specific TCR beta clonotypes.

The receptor comes from a human donor in good health (CMV status not recorded). Some clones in this sample may be carry-over from other donors' samples. The starting material was cultured PBMCs, obtained from culture after CMV antigen stimulation. The V gene is TRBV6-1, the J gene TRBJ2-7, with a weak D call TRBD1 (6 bases). CDR3 nucleotides: TGTGCCAGCAGTGAAGGTCACAGGGAATACGAGCAGTACTTC. As protein: CASSEGHREYEQYF.